Each of the 9 T cell receptor beta chains below was sequenced from the same sample in a study of cytomegalovirus exposure and HLA in healthy donors. Primers for the PCR totalled 60 Vbeta and 13 Jbeta. Sequencing used immunoSEQ multiplex PCR; TCRdb keeps in-frame clones, though not all of them. This table holds approximately 73,000 clones, roughly 79% found once. Sequences were obtained from PBMCs. The receptors originated from a woman aged 40 to 50 in good health and CMV-seropositive.

This clone showed up just a few times. The chain couples TRBV9 to TRBJ2-7; a possible D gene is TRBD2 (5 bases). CDR1 and CDR2 (germline): SGDLS, YYNGEE. The CDR3 runs 15 residues. The ends were cut back, 3 bases at V and 7 bases at J, with 20 bases in the middle. The CDR3 is CASSAQISVNSEQYF. For the CDR3, the DNA is TGTGCCAGCAGCGCCCAAATTAGCGTCAACTCTGAGCAGTACTTC.

The genes are TRBV6-8 and TRBJ1-2, with 9 bases aligning to TRBD1. CDR1 and CDR2 from the germline V gene are MNHGY and SAAAGT. This CDR3 has 15 amino acids. Losses at the gene ends were 6 bases for V and 1 base for J; bases not matched to a gene: 6. In DNA form, the CDR3 reads TGTGCCAGCAGCCCCGGGACAGGGAGTAACTATGGCTACACCTTC. This gives the protein CASSPGTGSNYGYTF.

The chain has TRBV12-5 and TRBJ2-1, with TRBD1 matching over 8 bases. The length of the CDR3 is 14 residues. Germline trimming cut 4 bases from V and 5 bases from J; bases unmatched to any gene: 4. The germline V gene encodes CDR1 LGHNT and CDR2 FRNRAP. The CDR3 DNA follows: TGTGCTAGTGGTTCTCGGACAGGGAACAATGAGCAGTTCTTC. Translated, it gives CASGSRTGNNEQFF.

In its sample, this clone was seen a few times. The rearrangement links TRBV13 to TRBJ1-4; TRBD1 is a possible D gene (6 bases). This CDR3 spans 14 amino acids. CDR1 is PRHDT, CDR2 FYEKMQ, per germline (reference sequence). Trimming removed 5 bases from V and 8 bases from J, with 15 bases in between. The CDR3 protein is CASSDRGAGEKLFF. CDR3 nucleotide sequence: TGTGCCAGCAGCGACCGGGGGGCGGGCGAAAAACTGTTTTTT.

J is TRBJ1-2 and V is TRBV4-1; D is perhaps TRBD1 (6 bases). The CDR3 loop spans 17 amino acids. The V end lost 0 bases, the J end lost 1 base, and 15 bases lay between the germline ends. CDR1 is MGHRA, CDR2 YSYEKL, per germline. CDR3: CASSQDHIPDSNYGYTF. The DNA of the CDR3 is TGCGCCAGCAGCCAAGACCATATTCCGGACAGTAACTATGGCTACACCTTC.

The chain is built from TRBV7-2 and TRBJ1-2; 9 positions match TRBD1. The CDR3 is 15 amino acids. The junction had 6 bases not matched to a gene; V was cut back by 2 bases and J by 5 bases. CDR1 and CDR2 (germline): SGHTA, FQGNSA. The CDR3 region is CASSLSGQGPYGYTF. The CDR3, as DNA: TGTGCCAGCAGCTTATCGGGACAGGGTCCTTATGGCTACACCTTC.

This chain connects TRBV2 to TRBJ2-5, with a weak D call TRBD2 (5 bases). The CDR3 consists of 12 residues. V was cut by 8 bases and J by 5 bases, with 12 bases left in between. Germline V gene sequence: CDR1 SNHLY, CDR2 FYNNEI. In nucleotides, the CDR3 is TGTGCCAGCGATGAGGGCACGGAGACCCAGTACTTC. Translation gives CASDEGTETQYF.

V and J are TRBV5-1 and TRBJ2-2; 11 bases are shared with TRBD1. Germline values: CDR1 SGHRS, CDR2 YFSETQ. J gave up 0 bases and V 3 bases, and 4 bases lay outside the gene matches. CDR3 length equals 17 residues. In DNA form, the CDR3 reads TGCGCCAGCAGCTCGCGGACAGGGGGCTCGAACACCGGGGAGCTGTTTTTT. Amino acids: CASSSRTGGSNTGELFF.

This sequence joins TRBV10-3 and TRBJ1-2; 8 positions agree with TRBD1. Trimming cost V 9 bases and J 2 bases; bases outside gene matches: 8. CDR3 length: 14 amino acids. Germline-derived CDR1 and CDR2 are ENHRY and SYGVKD. CDR3 sequence: CAIQPGTGNYGYTF. The CDR3 coding sequence is TGTGCCATTCAACCCGGGACAGGCAACTATGGCTACACCTTC.